What follows are 13 T cell receptor beta chains derived from one specimen sequenced in a study of blood T cell repertoires in COVID-19. Sequencing used immunoSEQ multiplex PCR; TCRdb keeps in-frame clones, though not all of them. The sample records hundreds of thousands of clones, over 75% being singletons. Material: PBMCs or T cells enriched from blood (not recorded which). The receptors were sampled from a man younger than 35 who had recovered from COVID-19.

V is TRBV2 and J is TRBJ1-1; D not certain. The CDR3 runs to 12 residues. Germline CDR1 is SNHLY and CDR2 is FYNNEI. The V end lost 2 bases, the J end lost 7 bases, and 8 bases lay between the germline ends. This CDR3 reads CASSESGVEAFF. In nucleotides, the CDR3 is TGTGCCAGCAGTGAAAGCGGCGTTGAAGCTTTCTTT. The whole variable domain, filled in from reference TRBV2 and TRBJ1-1, reads EPEVTQTPSHQVTQMGQEVILRCVPISNHLYFYWYRQILGQKVEFLVSFYNNEISEKSEIFDDQFSVERPDGSNFTLKIRSTKLEDSAMYFCASSESGVEAFFGQGTRLTVV.

The chain has TRBV20-1 and TRBJ2-5; 13 positions match TRBD2. This CDR3 contains 16 residues. Germline CDR1 is DFQATT and CDR2 is SNEGSKA (reference sequence). J lost 1 base, V lost 3 bases, and 5 bases had no gene match. DNA of the CDR3: TGCAGTGCTAGTGGACTAGCGGGGGCCGTCCAAGAGACCCAGTACTTC. Protein product: CSASGLAGAVQETQYF.

V usage is TRBV12-3 or TRBV12-4 and J usage is TRBJ2-1; TRBD2 agrees at 13 bases. With 6 bases clipped from V and 13 bases from J, the junction kept 6 bases outside the gene matches. This CDR3 is built from 13 residues. The CDR3 here is CASSSTSGRVQFF. Written as DNA, the CDR3 is TGTGCCAGCAGCTCTACTAGCGGGAGGGTTCAGTTCTTC.

The chain recombines TRBV18 with TRBJ1-1; the match to TRBD1 covers 9 bases. This CDR3 has 15 residues. The germline gives CDR1 KGHSH, CDR2 LQKENI. V shed 8 bases and J 1 base; nucleotides not matched to a gene: 8. CDR3 bases: TGTGCCAGCCTTAATCCGGGACAGGGGAACACTGAAGCTTTCTTT. It encodes CASLNPGQGNTEAFF.

The V and J genes are TRBV19 and TRBJ1-5, with no clear D. This CDR3 region has 15 residues. The V end lost 1 base, the J end lost 4 bases, and 11 bases lay between the germline ends. Germline CDR1 LNHDA, CDR2 SQIVND (reference sequence). The CDR3 loop is CASSIVFGGNQPQHF. CDR3 bases: TGTGCCAGTAGTATAGTTTTCGGAGGGAATCAGCCCCAGCATTTT.

CDR3 sequence reads: CSVERGYNEQFF. The CDR3 coding sequence is TGCAGCGTTGAACGGGGGTACAATGAGCAGTTCTTC. The chain joins TRBV29-1 to TRBJ2-1, with D perhaps matching TRBD2 (6 bases). Per germline, CDR1 SQVTM and CDR2 ANQGSEA. The CDR3 spans 12 residues. Trimming took 2 bases from V and 4 from J, leaving 6 bases between them.

This clone was counted once. V and J are TRBV14 and TRBJ1-1; D gene unclear. V was clipped by 0 bases and J by 10 bases, with 15 bases between them. The CDR3 sequence is 14 residues long. Germline values: CDR1 SGHDN, CDR2 FVKESK. CDR3 DNA: TGTGCCAGCAGCCAAGAACGGGTACTGCGGGTAGCTTTCTTT. Residues: CASSQERVLRVAFF.

Remarks on this clone: The identical CDR3 is also encoded by other nucleotide sequences in the sample. The rearrangement uses TRBV27 and TRBJ2-1; 11 nucleotides agree with TRBD2. Germline V gene sequence: CDR1 MNHEY, CDR2 SMNVEV (reference sequence). After removal of 2 bases from V and 6 bases from J, the junction contained 3 bases not matched to a gene. The CDR3 is made up of 15 amino acids. The chain's CDR3 is CASSLVAGGPNEQFF. Written as DNA, the CDR3 is TGTGCCAGCAGTTTAGTAGCGGGAGGGCCCAATGAGCAGTTCTTC.

The J gene is TRBJ1-3, the V gene TRBV11-2, with D hard to call. Germline assignment: CDR1 SGHAT and CDR2 FQNNGV. CDR3 length: 11 residues. V was pared by 5 bases and J by 4 bases, with 3 bases between. This chain's CDR3 is CASSLGNTIYF. The CDR3 nucleotides read TGTGCCAGCAGCCTCGGAAACACCATATATTTT.

In this sample, this clone turned up once. The J gene is TRBJ1-1, the V gene TRBV7-9, with D hard to call. V lost 8 bases and J lost 4, with 5 bases in between. The V gene's germline CDR1 is SEHNR and CDR2 FQNEAQ (reference sequence). This CDR3 contains 10 residues. Here the CDR3 DNA reads TGTGCCAGCGAGGTCACTGAAGCTTTCTTT. It is translated as CASEVTEAFF.

This clone was observed a single time. This chain joins TRBV7-8 and TRBJ1-5; D remains unclear. Germline values: CDR1 SGHVS, CDR2 FQNEAQ. The CDR3 runs to 15 residues. V lost 0 bases, J lost 7 bases, and 13 bases lay in between. DNA for the CDR3: TGTGCCAGCAGCTTAGCGGGAGGGATAGAACAGCCCCAGCATTTT. Translating it yields CASSLAGGIEQPQHF.

The chain is built from TRBV5-1 and TRBJ1-4, with 11 bases that match TRBD1. With 0 bases clipped from V and 8 bases from J, the junction kept 6 bases outside the gene matches. The CDR3 loop spans 16 amino acids. Germline assignment: CDR1 SGHRS and CDR2 YFSETQ. DNA for the CDR3: TGCGCCAGCAGCTTGGAAGGGACAGGGGGTTGGGAAAAACTGTTTTTT. This translates into CASSLEGTGGWEKLFF.

J is TRBJ1-4 and V is TRBV5-1; 10 positions agree with TRBD1. V was pared by 4 bases and J by 4 bases, with 13 bases of the junction left unmatched. The CDR3 contains 18 residues. The germline V gene has CDR1 SGHRS and CDR2 YFSETQ. CDR3 amino acids: CASSPRGDRGTRNEKLFF. CDR3 nucleotides: TGCGCCAGCAGCCCAAGGGGGGACAGGGGAACTCGTAATGAAAAACTGTTTTTT.